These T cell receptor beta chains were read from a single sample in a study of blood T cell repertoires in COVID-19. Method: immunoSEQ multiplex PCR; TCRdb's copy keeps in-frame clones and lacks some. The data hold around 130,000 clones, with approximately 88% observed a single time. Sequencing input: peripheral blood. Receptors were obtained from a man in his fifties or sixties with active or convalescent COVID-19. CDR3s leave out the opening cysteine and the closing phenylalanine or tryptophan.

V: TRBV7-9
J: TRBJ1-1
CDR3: ASSNRDSNTEAF

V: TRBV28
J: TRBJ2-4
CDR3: ASTLSPPRKAKNIQY

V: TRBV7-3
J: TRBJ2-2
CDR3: ASSARQGPGELF

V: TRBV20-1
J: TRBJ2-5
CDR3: SAGEGWTQY

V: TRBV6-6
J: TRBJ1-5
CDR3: ASSYSGDRNQPQH

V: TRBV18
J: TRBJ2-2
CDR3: ASSPLQGSNTGELF

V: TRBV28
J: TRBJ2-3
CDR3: ASRTYSRTDTQY

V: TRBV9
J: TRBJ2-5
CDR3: ASSGKQGARRETQY

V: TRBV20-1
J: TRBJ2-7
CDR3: SARSVYEQY

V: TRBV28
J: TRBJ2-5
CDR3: ASSLGGWGQKETQY

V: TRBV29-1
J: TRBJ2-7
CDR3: SVLASGSYYEQY

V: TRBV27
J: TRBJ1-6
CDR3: ASSLTGEDSPLH

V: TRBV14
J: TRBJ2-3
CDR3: ASSQDLGRGLAGSGTDTQY

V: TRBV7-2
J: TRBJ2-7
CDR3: ASSLGSGKGRYEQY

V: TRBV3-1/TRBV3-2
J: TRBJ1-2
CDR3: ASRPPTVGYGYT

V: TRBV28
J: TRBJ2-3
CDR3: ASVTGRTDTQY

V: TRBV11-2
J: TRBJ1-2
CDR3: ASSSLTGGYGYT

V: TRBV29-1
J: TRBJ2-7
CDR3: SVEDSGQGSYEQY

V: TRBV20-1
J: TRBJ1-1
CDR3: RPGGSGAF

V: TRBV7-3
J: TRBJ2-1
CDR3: ASSLTHSSYNEQF

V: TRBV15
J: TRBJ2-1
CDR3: ATSRASRHDEQF